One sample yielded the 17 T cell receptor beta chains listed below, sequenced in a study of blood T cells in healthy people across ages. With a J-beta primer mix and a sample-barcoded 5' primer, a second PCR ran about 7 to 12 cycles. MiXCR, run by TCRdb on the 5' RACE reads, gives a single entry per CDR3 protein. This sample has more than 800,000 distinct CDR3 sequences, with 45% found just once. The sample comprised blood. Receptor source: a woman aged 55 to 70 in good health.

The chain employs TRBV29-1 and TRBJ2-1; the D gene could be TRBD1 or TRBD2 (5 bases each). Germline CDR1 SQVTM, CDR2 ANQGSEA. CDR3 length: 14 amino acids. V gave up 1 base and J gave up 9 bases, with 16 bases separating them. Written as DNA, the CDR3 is TGCAGCGTTGAAGTAATGGGGAGACAGCCTGAGCAGTTCTTC. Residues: CSVEVMGRQPEQFF.

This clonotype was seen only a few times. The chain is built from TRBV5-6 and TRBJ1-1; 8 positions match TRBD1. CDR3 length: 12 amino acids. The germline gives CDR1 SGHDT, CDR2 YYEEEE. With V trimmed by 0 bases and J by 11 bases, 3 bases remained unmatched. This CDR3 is CASSLGRGRAFF. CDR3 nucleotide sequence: TGTGCCAGCAGCTTGGGCAGGGGGCGTGCTTTCTTT.

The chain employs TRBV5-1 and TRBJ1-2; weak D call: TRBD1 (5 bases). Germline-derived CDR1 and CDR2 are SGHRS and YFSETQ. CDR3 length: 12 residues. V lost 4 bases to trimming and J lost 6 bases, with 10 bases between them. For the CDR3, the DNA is TGCGCCAGCAGCGAGGGGAGGCATGGCTACACCTTC. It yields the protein CASSEGRHGYTF.

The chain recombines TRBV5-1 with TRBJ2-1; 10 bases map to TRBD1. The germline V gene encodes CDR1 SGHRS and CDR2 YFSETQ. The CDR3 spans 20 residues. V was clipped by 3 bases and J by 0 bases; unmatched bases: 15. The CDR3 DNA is TGCGCCAGCAGCTCGGACAGGGGGAGAGGACTAGCTAGCTCCTACAATGAGCAGTTCTTC. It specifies CASSSDRGRGLASSYNEQFF.

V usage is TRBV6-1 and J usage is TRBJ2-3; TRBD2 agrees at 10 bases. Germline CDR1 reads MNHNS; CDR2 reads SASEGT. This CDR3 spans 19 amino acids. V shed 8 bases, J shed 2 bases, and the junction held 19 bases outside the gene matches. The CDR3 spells CASLIRTLRLAGFTDTQYF. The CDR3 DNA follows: TGTGCCAGCCTCATACGAACCCTAAGACTAGCGGGTTTCACAGATACGCAGTATTTT.

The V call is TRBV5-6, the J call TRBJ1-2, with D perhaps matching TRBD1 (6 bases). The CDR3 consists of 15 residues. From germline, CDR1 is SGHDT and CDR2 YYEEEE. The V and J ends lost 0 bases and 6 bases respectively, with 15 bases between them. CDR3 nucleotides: TGTGCCAGCAGCTTGGCAGGGGTAGGTGTGAATGGCTACACCTTC. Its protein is CASSLAGVGVNGYTF.

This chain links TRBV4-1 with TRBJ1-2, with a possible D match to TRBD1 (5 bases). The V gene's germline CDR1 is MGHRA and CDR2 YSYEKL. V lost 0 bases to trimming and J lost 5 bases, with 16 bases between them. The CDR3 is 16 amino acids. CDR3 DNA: TGCGCCAGCAGCCAAGATGGACGTGGGAGGGGTTATGGCTACACCTTC. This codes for CASSQDGRGRGYGYTF.

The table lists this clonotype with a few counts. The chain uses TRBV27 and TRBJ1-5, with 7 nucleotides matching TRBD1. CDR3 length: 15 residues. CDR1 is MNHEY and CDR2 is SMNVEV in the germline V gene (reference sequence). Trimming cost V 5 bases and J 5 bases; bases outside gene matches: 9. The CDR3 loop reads CASSPLSTGDQPQHF. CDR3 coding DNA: TGTGCCAGCAGTCCGCTGAGTACAGGGGATCAGCCCCAGCATTTT.

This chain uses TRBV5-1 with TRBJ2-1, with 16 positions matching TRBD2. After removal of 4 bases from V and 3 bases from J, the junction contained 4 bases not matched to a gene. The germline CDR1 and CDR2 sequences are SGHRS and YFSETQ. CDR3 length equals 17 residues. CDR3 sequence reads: CASSTGLAGGNYNEQFF. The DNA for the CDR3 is TGCGCCAGCAGCACGGGACTAGCGGGAGGGAACTACAATGAGCAGTTCTTC. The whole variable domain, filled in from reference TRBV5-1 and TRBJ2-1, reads KAGVTQTPRYLIKTRGQQVTLSCSPISGHRSVSWYQQTPGQGLQFLFEYFSETQRNKGNFPGRFSGRQFSNSRSEMNVSTLELGDSALYLCASSTGLAGGNYNEQFFGPGTRLTVL.

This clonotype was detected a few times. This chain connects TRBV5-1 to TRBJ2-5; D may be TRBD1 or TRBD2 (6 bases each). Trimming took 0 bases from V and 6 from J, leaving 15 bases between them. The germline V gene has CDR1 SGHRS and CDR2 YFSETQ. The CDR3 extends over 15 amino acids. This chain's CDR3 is CASSLADRGDQTQYF. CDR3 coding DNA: TGCGCCAGCAGCTTGGCCGATAGGGGGGATCAGACCCAGTACTTC. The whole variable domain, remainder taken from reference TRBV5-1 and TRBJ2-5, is KAGVTQTPRYLIKTRGQQVTLSCSPISGHRSVSWYQQTPGQGLQFLFEYFSETQRNKGNFPGRFSGRQFSNSRSEMNVSTLELGDSALYLCASSLADRGDQTQYFGPGTRLLVL.

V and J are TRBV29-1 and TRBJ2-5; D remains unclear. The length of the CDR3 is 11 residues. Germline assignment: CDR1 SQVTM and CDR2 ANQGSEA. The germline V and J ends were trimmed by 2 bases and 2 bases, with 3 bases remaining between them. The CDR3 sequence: CSVEWQETQYF. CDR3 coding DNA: TGCAGCGTTGAATGGCAAGAGACCCAGTACTTC.

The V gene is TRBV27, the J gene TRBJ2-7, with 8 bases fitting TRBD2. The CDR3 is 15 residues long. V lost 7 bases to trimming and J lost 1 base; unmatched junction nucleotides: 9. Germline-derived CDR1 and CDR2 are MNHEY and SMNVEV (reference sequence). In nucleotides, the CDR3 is TGTGCCAGCAAGAGGTTTACTAGCGGATCCTACGAGCAGTACTTC. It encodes CASKRFTSGSYEQYF.

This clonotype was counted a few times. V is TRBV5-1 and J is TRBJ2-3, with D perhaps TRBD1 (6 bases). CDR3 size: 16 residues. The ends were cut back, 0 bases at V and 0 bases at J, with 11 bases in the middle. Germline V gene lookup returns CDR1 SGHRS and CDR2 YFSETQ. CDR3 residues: CASSLGTALSTDTQYF. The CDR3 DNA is TGCGCCAGCAGCTTGGGGACAGCCCTTAGCACAGATACGCAGTATTTT.

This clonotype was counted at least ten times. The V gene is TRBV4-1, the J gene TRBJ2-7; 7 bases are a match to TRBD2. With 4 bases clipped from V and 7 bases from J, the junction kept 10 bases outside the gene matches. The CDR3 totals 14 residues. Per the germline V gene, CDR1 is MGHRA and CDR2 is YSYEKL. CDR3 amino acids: CASSRASGFEEQYF. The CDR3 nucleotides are TGCGCCAGCAGCCGCGCTAGCGGATTCGAAGAGCAGTACTTC.

CDR3 sequence: CSALPRDRFNQPQHF. The CDR3 bases are TGCAGTGCCCTCCCCAGGGACAGGTTCAATCAGCCCCAGCATTTT. The rearrangement links TRBV20-1 to TRBJ1-5; 8 positions agree with TRBD1. CDR1 is DFQATT and CDR2 is SNEGSKA in the germline V gene (reference sequence). V gave up 6 bases and J gave up 3 bases; unmatched junction bases: 10. The CDR3 length is 15 residues.

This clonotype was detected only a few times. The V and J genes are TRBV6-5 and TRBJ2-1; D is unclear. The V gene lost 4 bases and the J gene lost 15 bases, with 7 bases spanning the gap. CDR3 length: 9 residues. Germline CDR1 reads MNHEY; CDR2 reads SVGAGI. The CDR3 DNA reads TGTGCCAGCAGTTTCCACACGTTCTTC. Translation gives CASSFHTFF.

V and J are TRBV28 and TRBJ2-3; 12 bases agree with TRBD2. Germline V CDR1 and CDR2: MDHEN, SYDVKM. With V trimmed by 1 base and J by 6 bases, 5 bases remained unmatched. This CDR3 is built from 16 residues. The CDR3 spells CASSLSSGGAFDTQYF. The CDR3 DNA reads TGTGCCAGCAGTTTATCTAGCGGGGGGGCCTTCGATACGCAGTATTTT.